Shown below are 17 T cell receptor beta chains from a single sample sequenced in a study of long-term antiretroviral therapy in people with HIV. Version v3.0 of the immunoSEQ assay ran at survey level. Clones were sequenced by immunoSEQ multiplex PCR, and TCRdb holds only the in-frame ones, with some missing. The data contain tens of thousands of clones, roughly four fifths of them singletons. This specimen was unsorted PBMCs, taken 0.5 years after starting antiretroviral therapy. Every receptor here comes from a man younger than 35 with HIV.

The gene calls are TRBV6-6 and TRBJ2-3, with D perhaps matching TRBD2 (5 bases). The V and J ends lost 0 bases and 6 bases respectively, with 7 bases between them. This CDR3 comprises 13 residues. In germline, CDR1 is MNHNY, CDR2 SVGAGI (reference sequence). CDR3 region: CASSYSERDTQYF. DNA for the CDR3: TGTGCCAGCAGTTACTCGGAGCGGGATACGCAGTATTTT.

Only a few counts were recorded for this clone. The same CDR3 can be traced to other DNA sequences in this sample. V and J are TRBV27 and TRBJ1-4, with D possibly being TRBD1 (5 bases). CDR3 length: 15 residues. The germline V and J ends were trimmed by 1 base and 0 bases, with 6 bases remaining between them. CDR1 is MNHEY and CDR2 is SMNVEV in the germline V gene (reference sequence). The CDR3 DNA sequence: TGTGCCAGCAGTTTATGGGGCACAACTAATGAAAAACTGTTTTTT. As protein: CASSLWGTTNEKLFF. The full variable domain, in which reference TRBV27 and TRBJ1-4 provide the parts outside the CDR3, is EAQVTQNPRYLITVTGKKLTVTCSQNMNHEYMSWYRQDPGLGLRQIYYSMNVEVTDKGDVPEGYKVSRKEKRNFPLILESPSPNQTSLYFCASSLWGTTNEKLFFGSGTQLSVL.

This sequence joins TRBV18 and TRBJ2-1; no definite D call. Per the germline V gene, CDR1 is KGHSH and CDR2 is LQKENI. CDR3 length: 17 amino acids. Trimming stripped 2 bases from V and 0 bases from J, with 14 bases between. DNA for the CDR3: TGTGCCAGCTCACCATGGGGTAGTTCTAGCTCCTACAATGAGCAGTTCTTC. Amino acids: CASSPWGSSSSYNEQFF.

The CDR3 loop reads CASSYHTRYNEQFF. DNA for the CDR3: TGCGCCAGCAGCTACCACACCCGATACAATGAGCAGTTCTTC. The J gene is TRBJ2-1, the V gene TRBV5-1; no definite D call. Trimming took 3 bases from V and 4 from J, leaving 11 bases between them. CDR1 SGHRS and CDR2 YFSETQ come from the germline V gene. The CDR3 has 14 residues.

The genes are TRBV28 and TRBJ1-3; TRBD1 is a possible D gene (5 bases). The CDR3 extends over 17 amino acids. V lost 3 bases, J lost 2 bases, and 17 bases lay in between. Germline V lookup: CDR1 MDHEN, CDR2 SYDVKM. The DNA of the CDR3 is TGTGCCAGCAGTTTCCCCGCGTTGTGGGGGACTGGAAACACCATATATTTT. Translated: CASSFPALWGTGNTIYF.

This chain uses TRBV5-6 with TRBJ1-2; 10 bases are a match to TRBD1. Looked up from germline, CDR1 is SGHDT and CDR2 is YYEEEE. J gave up 4 bases and V 4 bases, and 16 bases lay outside the gene matches. There are 18 residues in the CDR3. CDR3 DNA sequence: TGTGCCAGCAGCGGCACCGGGACAGGGGCCGAAACGAGCTATGGCTACACCTTC. It is translated as CASSGTGTGAETSYGYTF.

This clone was detected only a few times. The chain recombines TRBV11-2 with TRBJ2-7; D is perhaps TRBD1 (5 bases). V dropped 1 base and J dropped 5 bases, with 12 bases sitting between them. This CDR3 is 14 amino acids long. Germline V lookup: CDR1 SGHAT, CDR2 FQNNGV. The CDR3 region is CASSLAQAFNEQYF. CDR3 sequence (DNA): TGTGCCAGCAGCTTAGCACAGGCTTTTAACGAGCAGTACTTC.

This sequence joins TRBV5-4 and TRBJ1-4, with D hard to call. Germline V gene lookup returns CDR1 SGHNT and CDR2 YYREEE (reference sequence). V gave up 5 bases and J gave up 8 bases, with 13 bases separating them. This CDR3 has 13 amino acids. As DNA, the CDR3 is TGTGCCAGCAGTCATCGGACGGGGGAAAAACTGTTTTTT. Protein sequence: CASSHRTGEKLFF.

This rearrangement joins TRBV2 to TRBJ1-5, with a possible D match to TRBD1 (6 bases). The length of the CDR3 is 14 residues. Per the germline V gene, CDR1 is SNHLY and CDR2 is FYNNEI. Trimming removed 7 bases from V and 2 bases from J, with 12 bases in between. The CDR3 DNA reads as TGTGCCAGCACCACAGGGCAGGGCAATCAGCCCCAGCATTTT. Translated, it gives CASTTGQGNQPQHF.

The J gene is TRBJ1-2, the V gene TRBV6-8, with D tentatively TRBD1 (5 bases). Germline V lookup: CDR1 MNHGY, CDR2 SAAAGT. V lost 2 bases and J lost 3, with 19 bases in between. The CDR3 has 17 residues. As DNA, the CDR3 is TGTGCCAGCAGTTACCCACCGGCCATACGAGGGGACTATGGCTACACCTTC. Its translation is CASSYPPAIRGDYGYTF.

The genes are TRBV4-2 and TRBJ1-5; 8 bases align to TRBD1. CDR3 length: 15 residues. Germline trimming cut 0 bases from V and 5 bases from J; bases unmatched to any gene: 3. In germline, CDR1 is LGHNA, CDR2 YNFKEQ. As DNA, the CDR3 is TGTGCCAGCAGCCAAGATCTGACAGGGGATCAGCCCCAGCATTTT. This gives the protein CASSQDLTGDQPQHF.

The CDR3 DNA reads TGTGCCAGCAGTTCCCGGGACAGGGTTGCCGAGCAGTACTTC. Residues: CASSSRDRVAEQYF. V and J are TRBV27 and TRBJ2-7; 9 bases are a match to TRBD1. Germline V gene data show CDR1 as MNHEY and CDR2 as SMNVEV (reference sequence). V shed 4 bases, J shed 6 bases, and the junction held 7 bases outside the gene matches. The CDR3 contains 14 residues.

The chain joins TRBV5-4 to TRBJ2-7, with D uncertain. There are 15 residues in the CDR3. CDR1 and CDR2 from the germline V gene are SGHNT and YYREEE (reference sequence). V lost 0 bases, J lost 3 bases, and 13 bases lay in between. CDR3 nucleotides: TGTGCCAGCAGCTTGGCCGTGACGCAGGACTACGAGCAGTACTTC. Protein product: CASSLAVTQDYEQYF.

The rearrangement uses TRBV5-6 and TRBJ2-3; TRBD1 aligns across 7 bases. The CDR3 covers 19 residues. From germline, CDR1 is SGHDT and CDR2 YYEEEE. The trim removed 4 bases at V and 0 bases at J, leaving 17 bases unmatched. The CDR3 bases are TGTGCCAGCAGCCAGGACCGGGACAGCCTATTTTCTAGCACAGATACGCAGTATTTT. This codes for CASSQDRDSLFSSTDTQYF.

The chain combines TRBV6-1 with TRBJ2-5; D gene uncertain. V dropped 3 bases and J dropped 2 bases, with 10 bases sitting between them. The CDR3 is made up of 14 amino acids. Germline assignment: CDR1 MNHNS and CDR2 SASEGT. CDR3 DNA: TGTGCCAGCAGTGAGCCGCAGATGCAAGAGACCCAGTACTTC. This sequence encodes CASSEPQMQETQYF.

This clone has a single count. This chain connects TRBV5-4 to TRBJ1-1; D is unclear. The V and J ends lost 1 base and 4 bases respectively, with 17 bases between them. Germline assignment: CDR1 SGHNT and CDR2 YYREEE (reference sequence). The CDR3 is 16 amino acids. The CDR3 protein is CASSLSGKGKGTEAFF. The CDR3 nucleotides are TGTGCCAGCAGCTTGTCGGGAAAAGGGAAGGGCACTGAAGCTTTCTTT.

The chain combines TRBV6-1 with TRBJ1-2; possible D gene TRBD1, 6 bases. From germline, CDR1 is MNHNS and CDR2 SASEGT. There are 17 residues in the CDR3. Trimming stripped 1 base from V and 3 bases from J, with 18 bases between. The DNA of the CDR3 is TGTGCCAGCAGTGAAGTAGCAGGGGAAGGGCGTGACTATGGCTACACCTTC. Protein sequence: CASSEVAGEGRDYGYTF.